The text below deals with one T cell receptor (beta chain). Antigen specificity is unknown. The data stem from a study of OX40 agonist ivuxolimab in advanced cancers. As for the study in general: Age averaged 60 years (range roughly 23 to 80), and more than 80% were male. Therapy given before enrollment (anti-PD-1, anti-PD-L1 or anti-CTLA-4) was allowed, and 35% to 45% had some.

The protocol was immunoSEQ multiplex PCR, while the TCRdb copy is restricted to in-frame clones and leaves out a portion. The sample comprises tens of thousands of clones, about 81% of which are singletons, and around 0.7% rests with the top ten. From germline, CDR1 is SGHTA and CDR2 FQGNSA. Trimming removed 5 bases from V and 3 bases from J, with 10 bases in between. CDR3 length: 13 residues. Study findings and constraints: Averaged across samples, CD8+ T cells carried more expanded clones than CD4+ did. Among patients with partial responses at 0.1-3.0 mg/kg, clonal expansion was among the lowest.

J is TRBJ2-5 and V is TRBV7-2; a weak D match, TRBD2 (5 bases). The material sequenced was CD4+ or CD8+ T cells sorted from blood, taken in a trial of the OX40 agonist ivuxolimab. This clonotype originated in an adult with an advanced solid tumor such as melanoma, head and neck, liver or kidney cancer. The chain's CDR3 is CASSRGSEETQYF. CDR3 nucleotides: TGTGCCAGCAGCCGGGGTAGCGAAGAGACCCAGTACTTC.